Shown below are 14 T cell receptor beta chains from a single sample sequenced in a study of blood T cell repertoires in COVID-19. Data came from immunoSEQ multiplex PCR; TCRdb stores just in-frame clones and leaves some out. Seen here are tens of thousands of clones, more than 70% observed once, and the top ten hold roughly an eighth. The sequencing sample was made of peripheral blood. These receptor sequences come from a human donor in a cohort sampled during active COVID-19.

The genes are TRBV19 and TRBJ2-1; TRBD2 matches at 8 bases. This CDR3 comprises 15 residues. The V gene's germline CDR1 is LNHDA and CDR2 SQIVND (reference sequence). J gave up 4 bases and V 7 bases, and 9 bases lay outside the gene matches. The CDR3 spells CASTTGGSAYNEQFF. For the CDR3, the DNA is TGTGCCAGTACCACGGGGGGGTCTGCGTACAATGAGCAGTTCTTC.

The chain is built from TRBV24-1 and TRBJ2-2; no reliable D call. Germline V gene data show CDR1 as KGHDR and CDR2 as SFDVKD. This CDR3 has 14 residues. Trimming pared 9 bases from V and 1 base from J, leaving 11 bases between. CDR3 amino acids: CATATAMNTGELFF. CDR3 bases: TGTGCCACCGCCACAGCCATGAACACCGGGGAGCTGTTTTTT.

This chain uses TRBV7-9 with TRBJ2-5; tentative D call: TRBD1 (5 bases). This CDR3 spans 13 amino acids. The V end lost 2 bases, the J end lost 3 bases, and 7 bases lay between the germline ends. The V gene's germline CDR1 is SEHNR and CDR2 FQNEAQ (reference sequence). CDR3 loop: CASSLRGEETQYF. The CDR3 DNA reads TGTGCCAGCAGCTTAAGGGGTGAAGAGACCCAGTACTTC.

This sequence joins TRBV18 and TRBJ2-2; a weak D match, TRBD2 (5 bases). The CDR3 spans 17 residues. The V gene's germline CDR1 is KGHSH and CDR2 LQKENI. Between the trimmed V and J ends, which lost 3 bases and 1 base, there was a span of 15 bases. DNA for the CDR3: TGTGCCAGCTCACCTCAAAGAGTCGGGATGAACACCGGGGAGCTGTTTTTT. It encodes CASSPQRVGMNTGELFF.

This clone was seen just once. V usage is TRBV4-1 and J usage is TRBJ1-1; TRBD1 agrees at 8 bases. From germline, CDR1 is MGHRA and CDR2 YSYEKL. This CDR3 has 16 residues. Losses at the gene ends were 5 bases for V and 0 bases for J; bases not matched to a gene: 8. CDR3 DNA: TGCGCCAGCAGCGTGACAGGGGAATCCATGAACACTGAAGCTTTCTTT. Translation: CASSVTGESMNTEAFF.

The CDR3 DNA reads TGTGCCAGCAGCCTAGGGGCAGGGGTCCGGGGCTACACCTTC. Translating gives CASSLGAGVRGYTF. The chain couples TRBV7-9 to TRBJ1-2; possible D gene TRBD1, 6 bases. CDR1 and CDR2 (germline): SEHNR, FQNEAQ (reference sequence). V was cut by 5 bases and J by 8 bases, with 18 bases left in between. The CDR3 sequence is 14 residues long.

This chain joins TRBV5-1 and TRBJ2-3, with 10 bases aligning to TRBD2. J was trimmed by 5 bases and V by 3 bases; bases with no gene match: 6. The CDR3 totals 15 residues. Germline V gene data show CDR1 as SGHRS and CDR2 as YFSETQ. The CDR3 reads CASSWGLAWGDTQYF. The CDR3 nucleotides read TGCGCCAGCAGCTGGGGACTAGCGTGGGGAGATACGCAGTATTTT. The full variable domain, with the rest looked up from reference TRBV5-1 and TRBJ2-3, is KAGVTQTPRYLIKTRGQQVTLSCSPISGHRSVSWYQQTPGQGLQFLFEYFSETQRNKGNFPGRFSGRQFSNSRSEMNVSTLELGDSALYLCASSWGLAWGDTQYFGPGTRLTVL.

CDR3 DNA: TGTGCCAGCAGCCAAGCCCCAGGCCCCGGGGAGCTGTTTTTT. Translated: CASSQAPGPGELFF. V is TRBV3-1 (or the pseudogene TRBV3-2) and J is TRBJ2-2, with D unresolved. The V gene's germline CDR1 is LGHDT and CDR2 YNNKEL (reference sequence). Trimming cost V 1 base and J 6 bases, with 9 bases left between them. This CDR3 region has 14 residues.

The V and J genes are TRBV6-5 and TRBJ2-1; 8 positions match TRBD2. The trim removed 5 bases at V and 15 bases at J, leaving 15 bases unmatched. CDR3 length: 14 residues. Germline CDR1 and CDR2: MNHEY and SVGAGI. CDR3 nucleotides: TGTGCCAGCAGTCAGGCGGGGGGTCTTCAGAGTTGGTTCTTC. Translated: CASSQAGGLQSWFF.

The chain employs TRBV10-1 and TRBJ2-1; TRBD2 matches at 15 bases. The CDR3 consists of 15 residues. Per the germline V gene, CDR1 is WNHNN and CDR2 is SYGVQD (reference sequence). Trimming took 6 bases from V and 9 from J; bases not matched to a gene: 6. In DNA form, the CDR3 reads TGCGCCAGCAGCTGGACTAGCGGGGGGGCGGGTGAGCAGTTCTTC. Translated: CASSWTSGGAGEQFF.

The chain employs TRBV7-3 and TRBJ1-6; TRBD1 might be the D (5 bases). V was clipped by 2 bases and J by 9 bases, with 14 bases between them. The CDR3 runs to 15 residues. Germline V gene data show CDR1 as SGHTA and CDR2 as FQGTGA. CDR3 nucleotides: TGTGCCAGCAGCTTAGCCGGGGGGAGTGGTTCACCCCTCCACTTT. Translation: CASSLAGGSGSPLHF. Based on the CDR3 plus reference TRBV7-3 and TRBJ1-6, the full variable domain is GAGVSQTPSNKVTEKGKYVELRCDPISGHTALYWYRQSLGQGPEFLIYFQGTGAADDSGLPNDRFFAVRPEGSVSTLKIQRTERGDSAVYLCASSLAGGSGSPLHFGNGTRLTVT.

This clone was detected only once. The CDR3 DNA follows: TGCGCCAGCAGTGAGTTTGGGCAAGACAATCAGCCCCAGCATTTT. Its protein is CASSEFGQDNQPQHF. The chain combines TRBV10-2 with TRBJ1-5; D uncertain. The V gene lost 1 base and the J gene lost 3 bases, with 10 bases spanning the gap. Germline V CDR1 and CDR2: WSHSY, SAAADI. CDR3 length equals 15 residues.

The chain links TRBV4-3 to TRBJ2-1; 13 bases are a match to TRBD2. The trim removed 1 base at V and 7 bases at J, leaving 1 base unmatched. CDR1 and CDR2 (germline): LGHNA, YSLEER. The CDR3 is 15 residues long. The CDR3 sequence: CASSQVTSGGNEQFF. In DNA form, the CDR3 reads TGCGCCAGCAGCCAAGTGACTAGCGGGGGGAATGAGCAGTTCTTC.

This clone was recorded only once. The V call is TRBV13, the J call TRBJ2-7; 8 nucleotides match TRBD1. This CDR3 has 15 amino acids. CDR1 is PRHDT, CDR2 FYEKMQ, per germline (reference sequence). J lost 3 bases, V lost 1 base, and 5 bases had no gene match. Here the CDR3 reads CASSLAGQEGYEQYF. The CDR3 region has the DNA TGTGCCAGCAGCTTAGCGGGACAGGAAGGCTACGAGCAGTACTTC.